Below, 21 T cell receptor beta chains from the same sample are listed, as sequenced in a study of T cells in Graves' hyperthyroidism and ophthalmopathy. From RNA transcripts, TCR beta CDR3 regions were amplified. The TCR CDR3 was amplified in a first-round RT-PCR using the HTBI primer set. MiXCR, applied by TCRdb to the multiplex PCR reads, yields one record per CDR3 protein. The sample has about 520,000 distinct CDR3 sequences; approximately 25% are singletons. The source material was blood. The receptors were sampled from a woman aged 25 to 39 with Graves' ophthalmopathy.

This clonotype was counted ten times or more. The V and J genes are TRBV30 and TRBJ2-5, with unresolved D. V was shortened by 6 bases and J by 5 bases, with 19 bases between the two germline ends. The germline gives CDR1 GTSNPN, CDR2 SVGIG (reference sequence). This CDR3 has 14 amino acids. Here the CDR3 reads CACTGTPFAETQYF. As DNA, the CDR3 is TGTGCCTGCACCGGCACCCCTTTTGCCGAGACCCAGTACTTC.

The rearrangement joins TRBV30 to TRBJ2-7; 10 bases agree with TRBD2. The germline V gene encodes CDR1 GTSNPN and CDR2 SVGIG (reference sequence). The CDR3 is 14 residues long. Trimming removed 3 bases from V and 0 bases from J; junction bases left unmatched: 2. CDR3 nucleotide sequence: TGTGCCTGGAGAGCTAGCGGGAGCTCCTACGAGCAGTACTTC. This translates into CAWRASGSSYEQYF.

Ten or more counts support this clonotype. In nucleotides, the CDR3 is TGTGCCAGCAGTTTATTCCGACAGCAACTTCCTAACGAGCAGTACTTC. It yields the protein CASSLFRQQLPNEQYF. J is TRBJ2-7 and V is TRBV27, with D possibly matching TRBD1 (5 bases). Germline V gene data show CDR1 as MNHEY and CDR2 as SMNVEV (reference sequence). V was pared by 1 base and J by 5 bases, with 18 bases between. The CDR3 sequence is 16 residues long.

The chain uses TRBV20-1 and TRBJ2-7; 7 bases map to TRBD2. The V gene end was trimmed by 0 bases and the J gene end by 2 bases; junction bases not matched to a gene: 7. CDR1 and CDR2 from the germline V gene are DFQATT and SNEGSKA (reference sequence). This CDR3 is built from 15 residues. As DNA, the CDR3 is TGCAGTGCTAGAGAAACTAGCGTGAGCCCCTACGAGCAGTACTTC. Protein sequence: CSARETSVSPYEQYF.

The rearrangement links TRBV6-5 to TRBJ2-5; perhaps TRBD1 as D (6 bases). The germline V gene encodes CDR1 MNHEY and CDR2 SVGAGI. CDR3 size: 16 residues. With 0 bases removed from V and 5 bases from J, the gap between germline ends came to 16 bases. This CDR3 reads CASSYSGTPRGETQYF. CDR3 DNA sequence: TGTGCCAGCAGTTACTCCGGGACACCCCGCGGGGAGACCCAGTACTTC.

The sample holds many counts of this clonotype. The chain employs TRBV11-2 and TRBJ2-7; 9 bases are a match to TRBD1. CDR3 length equals 14 residues. J gave up 3 bases and V 0 bases, and 0 bases lay outside the gene matches. The germline gives CDR1 SGHAT, CDR2 FQNNGV. The CDR3 DNA reads TGTGCCAGCAGCTTAGAGACAGGGGGCTACGAGCAGTACTTC. It encodes CASSLETGGYEQYF.

This clonotype was picked up many times. The chain joins TRBV12-3 or TRBV12-4 to TRBJ1-1, with a tentative D call TRBD1 (6 bases). Trimming removed 7 bases from V and 11 bases from J, with 17 bases in between. The CDR3 runs 12 residues. The CDR3 spells CASIIPQGPAFF. The CDR3 bases are TGTGCCAGCATCATTCCACAGGGCCCGGCTTTCTTT.

As for this clonotype: Mismatch with germline at one junction end may stem from a read error. The chain employs TRBV3-1 and TRBJ2-5; D not certain. In germline, CDR1 is LGHDT, CDR2 YNNKEL (reference sequence). This CDR3 region has 13 residues. The CDR3, as DNA: TGTGCCAGCCAGGTCCGGAATGAAGAGACCAAGTACTTC. Translated, it gives CASQVRNEETKYF.

There are a few counts of this clonotype. In DNA, the CDR3 is TGTGCCAGCAGCCCGACGGGACAGGGAAACCCCTACGAGCAGTACTTC. Protein: CASSPTGQGNPYEQYF. The J gene is TRBJ2-7, the V gene TRBV3-1; 9 bases line up with TRBD1. J gave up 2 bases and V 4 bases, and 9 bases lay outside the gene matches. Per the germline V gene, CDR1 is LGHDT and CDR2 is YNNKEL (reference sequence). The CDR3 spans 16 residues.

This clonotype was seen at least ten times. The chain couples TRBV29-1 to TRBJ2-7; the match to TRBD1 covers 7 bases. The CDR3 totals 15 residues. Germline-derived CDR1 and CDR2 are SQVTM and ANQGSEA. V lost 4 bases to trimming and J lost 3 bases; unmatched junction nucleotides: 12. CDR3 protein: CSVVGNRDRNYEQYF. Here the CDR3 DNA reads TGCAGCGTTGTAGGTAACCGGGACAGAAACTACGAGCAGTACTTC.

This clonotype was seen at least ten times. This chain links TRBV29-1 with TRBJ2-5; 8 nucleotides align to TRBD2. This CDR3 region has 13 residues. V lost 6 bases, J lost 2 bases, and 5 bases stayed unmatched. Germline V gene sequence: CDR1 SQVTM, CDR2 ANQGSEA. The CDR3 sequence: CSVIAGLQETQYF. Here the CDR3 DNA reads TGCAGCGTAATAGCGGGATTACAAGAGACCCAGTACTTC.

This sequence joins TRBV7-2 and TRBJ1-2; the D is unclear. There are 13 residues in the CDR3. From germline, CDR1 is SGHTA and CDR2 FQGNSA. Deletions cut 5 bases from V and 6 bases from J, with 13 bases between. CDR3 sequence (DNA): TGTGCCAGCAGCCGCACTGTACGAGATGGCTACACCTTC. This gives the protein CASSRTVRDGYTF.

This clonotype was picked up a small number of times. A read error is possible here, since a much larger clone lies one base away. The chain combines TRBV30 with TRBJ2-2; TRBD2 matches at 8 bases. CDR1 is GTSNPN, CDR2 SVGIG, per germline (reference sequence). CDR3 length: 13 amino acids. This chain's CDR3 is CAWSPRTAGELVF. The CDR3 bases are TGTGCCTGGAGTCCCCGGACAGCGGGGGAGCTGGTTTTT.

This clonotype has ten or more counts. A much larger clone lies a single base off, so this may be a read error. V and J are TRBV6-2 or TRBV6-3 and TRBJ2-5; a weak D match, TRBD2 (5 bases). The CDR3 has 13 amino acids. Germline V gives CDR1 MNHEY, CDR2 SVGEGT. CDR3 DNA: TGTGCCAGCAGTCGAGCGGTGAAAGAGGCCCAGTACTTC. Encoded protein: CASSRAVKEAQYF.

CDR3 sequence (DNA): TGTGCCAGCAGTACAACGGGACAGGGAGGTTTCGGCTATGGCTACACCTTC. Translation gives CASSTTGQGGFGYGYTF. The chain employs TRBV6-1 and TRBJ1-2; TRBD1 matches 9 bases. The CDR3 totals 17 residues. V shed 5 bases, J shed 4 bases, and the junction held 14 bases outside the gene matches. CDR1 is MNHNS and CDR2 is SASEGT in the germline V gene.

The chain carries TRBV6-1 and TRBJ1-2; no clear D gene. CDR1 is MNHNS, CDR2 SASEGT, per germline. The CDR3 sequence is 13 residues long. V gave up 6 bases and J gave up 4 bases, with 12 bases separating them. The CDR3 region has the DNA TGTGCCAGCAGCGCCCGCGGCCGCTATGGCTACACCTTC. Protein product: CASSARGRYGYTF.

This clonotype turned up a few times. V gene TRBV12-3 or TRBV12-4 combines with J gene TRBJ2-2; no firm D call. CDR3 size: 14 residues. Trimming shortened V by 2 bases and J by 3 bases, and 7 bases separated the two germline ends. The CDR3 reads CASSLNGDTGELFF. CDR3 sequence (DNA): TGTGCCAGCAGTTTAAACGGTGACACCGGGGAGCTGTTTTTT.

This clonotype has a single count. The CDR3 nucleotides read TGCGCCAGCAGCGGGACAGGGGAGGGCAATCAGCCCCAGCATTTT. Residues: CASSGTGEGNQPQHF. The genes are TRBV5-1 and TRBJ1-5; 10 bases align to TRBD1. Germline values: CDR1 SGHRS, CDR2 YFSETQ. The CDR3 runs to 15 residues. V dropped 4 bases and J dropped 2; count of bases not matched to a gene: 3.

In its sample, this clonotype was seen many times. The chain recombines TRBV5-1 with TRBJ1-2; tentatively, D is TRBD1 (5 bases). The CDR3 runs to 16 residues. The germline V gene has CDR1 SGHRS and CDR2 YFSETQ. Trimming left V 4 bases short and J 4 bases short, with 20 bases between. The CDR3 DNA follows: TGCGCCAGCAGCCCGGTTAAATTGGGGGAGAGCTATGGCTACACCTTC. Residues: CASSPVKLGESYGYTF.

This chain connects TRBV7-9 to TRBJ1-2, with D tentatively TRBD1 (6 bases). The CDR3 is 15 amino acids. The germline gives CDR1 SEHNR, CDR2 FQNEAQ (reference sequence). Deletions cut 5 bases from V and 3 bases from J, with 16 bases between. CDR3 sequence (DNA): TGTGCCAGCAGCCTAATCCGGGGGCAGGACTATGGCTACACCTTC. Protein product: CASSLIRGQDYGYTF.

This clonotype was detected many times. The chain couples TRBV6-1 to TRBJ1-1, with D hard to call. V dropped 8 bases and J dropped 8 bases, with 24 bases sitting between them. Germline CDR1 is MNHNS and CDR2 is SASEGT. This CDR3 contains 15 residues. The CDR3: CASHKGGSEGTEAFF. CDR3 coding DNA: TGTGCCAGCCACAAAGGCGGCAGCGAGGGCACCGAAGCTTTCTTT.